This T cell receptor (beta chain) was sequenced for a study of blood T cell repertoires in COVID-19. Turning to the study itself: T cells, B-cell-depleted T cells, or PBMCs provided the cDNA or gDNA that served as material.

All enrollees were roughly 18 to 89 years old and from under 25 US areas. Donors were grouped by their self-reported clinical history. In Cohort 3, a recovered donor had either two negative PCRs, clearance, or symptom resolution. Measured with immunoSEQ multiplex PCR; TCRdb has only the in-frame clones, and not every one. This table holds 150,000 to 200,000 clones, around 80% found once. This TCR came from a man in his fifties or sixties who had recovered from COVID-19. Sequencing was performed on PBMCs or T cells enriched from blood (not recorded which).

The CDR3 region has the DNA TGTGCCAGCAGCTTAATTATTGGGACAGGGAGCACCGGGGAGCTGTTTTTT. Its translation is CASSLIIGTGSTGELFF. V and J are TRBV7-7 and TRBJ2-2; 9 nucleotides line up with TRBD1. V lost 2 bases to trimming and J lost 4 bases; unmatched junction nucleotides: 8. This CDR3 is 17 amino acids long. The germline CDR1 and CDR2 sequences are SSHAT and FNYEAQ (reference sequence).